A selection of T cell receptor beta chains follows, all from one sample in a study of blood T cell repertoires in COVID-19. The method was immunoSEQ multiplex PCR; TCRdb's version includes in-frame clones alone and lacks a portion of them. Here the sample spans 200,000 or so clones, just over 85% being singletons. Sequencing was done on a sample of PBMCs or T cells enriched from blood (not recorded which). These receptors originate from a woman in her thirties or forties with acute COVID-19. Each CDR3 is given with its conserved first and last residue. A D gene is named only where the DNA matches it firmly. Expanded clones get a size class; other rows say once, few or many, or leave the size out.

J gene | V gene | D gene | clone size | CDR3 DNA | CDR3 protein
TRBJ1-3 | TRBV5-5 | TRBD1 | - | TGTGCCAGCAGCCTTGGGACAGCCTCTGGAAACACCATATATTTT | CASSLGTASGNTIYF
TRBJ2-7 | TRBV25-1 | TRBD2 | - | TGTGCCAGCAGGCGACTAGCCGCCGAGCAGTACTTC | CASRRLAAEQYF
TRBJ2-3 | TRBV11-3 | TRBD2 | - | TGTGCCAGCAGCTTTGGGACTAGCGGATCCACAGATACGCAGTATTTT | CASSFGTSGSTDTQYF
TRBJ1-2 | TRBV5-1 | TRBD1 | - | TGCGCCAGCAGCCCAGAACAGGGGGGAGGCGGCTACACCTTC | CASSPEQGGGGYTF
TRBJ1-2 | TRBV28 | TRBD1 | - | TGTGCCAGCAGTGTCTACCAGACAGGGAACTATGGCTACACCTTC | CASSVYQTGNYGYTF
TRBJ2-7 | TRBV18 | - | - | TGTGCCAGCTCACCCCTCGGGACAATCTACGAGCAGTACTTC | CASSPLGTIYEQYF
TRBJ2-1 | TRBV7-3 | TRBD2 | - | TGTGCCAGCAGCTTAAGCGGGGGTACGGAATATGAGCAGTTCTTC | CASSLSGGTEYEQFF
TRBJ1-6 | TRBV7-3 | - | few | TGTGCCAGCAGCTTAGGGTCAGGCCATTCACCCCTCCACTTT | CASSLGSGHSPLHF
TRBJ2-1 | TRBV28 | TRBD2 | - | TGTGCCAGCAGTTTGTTCGGCGGGAGAGGGGCCCGGGCCTACAATGAGCAGTTCTTC | CASSLFGGRGARAYNEQFF
TRBJ1-2 | TRBV29-1 | TRBD1 | - | TGCAGCGGGAGGGACAGTCTTGACTATGGCTACACCTTC | CSGRDSLDYGYTF
TRBJ2-1 | TRBV7-9 | - | - | TGTGCCAGCAGTCCGGTGCACAGGCCCAATGAGCAGTTCTTC | CASSPVHRPNEQFF
TRBJ1-1 | TRBV7-9 | - | few | TGTGCCAGCAGCCCACTAGATTTTGAAGCTTTCTTT | CASSPLDFEAFF
TRBJ1-2 | TRBV27 | - | - | TGTGCCAGCAGCGGGGGGGGAGGCTACACCTTC | CASSGGGGYTF
TRBJ1-5 | TRBV5-6 | TRBD1 | few | TGTGCCAGCACCAGGACAGGGGGCAATCAGCCCCAGCATTTT | CASTRTGGNQPQHF
TRBJ2-3 | TRBV5-1 | - | once | TGCGCCAGCTCTAGCACATCTAGCACAGATACGCAGTATTTT | CASSSTSSTDTQYF
TRBJ2-4 | TRBV5-6 | - | - | TGTGCCAGCAGCTTTCGATCTAAGGGGGCCAAAAACATTCAGTACTTC | CASSFRSKGAKNIQYF
TRBJ2-2 | TRBV24-1 | - | once | TGTGCCACCAGTGCCCCGATTGGGCCCCAGGGGACCGGGGAGCTGTTTTTT | CATSAPIGPQGTGELFF
TRBJ2-1 | TRBV4-1 | TRBD2 | - | TGCGCCAGCAGCTCCCAGACTAGCGGCTCCTACAATGAGCAGTTCTTC | CASSSQTSGSYNEQFF
TRBJ2-5 | TRBV9 | TRBD1 | - | TGTGCCAGCAGCGGACAGGGGAAGGGGGAGACCCAGTACTTC | CASSGQGKGETQYF
TRBJ1-6 | TRBV19 | - | - | TGTGCCAGTAGTATCAGGGCCTGGCCGGAAGATTCACCCCTCCACTTT | CASSIRAWPEDSPLHF
TRBJ1-5 | TRBV6-5 | TRBD1 | - | TGTGCCAGCAGTTACGGAGGGGGCTTAGAGCCCCAGCATTTT | CASSYGGGLEPQHF
TRBJ1-6 | TRBV27 | TRBD1 | - | TGTGCCAGCACCGAGGGGGCCCCATATAATTCACCCCTCCACTTT | CASTEGAPYNSPLHF
TRBJ2-5 | TRBV9 | TRBD1 | once | TGTGCCAGCAGCGTAAACTCCCGGACAGGGGGTTTAGGAGAGACCCAGTACTTC | CASSVNSRTGGLGETQYF
TRBJ1-5 | TRBV24-1 | - | - | TGTGCCACCAGTGGTGCAGGGAGCAATCAGCCCCAGCATTTT | CATSGAGSNQPQHF
TRBJ2-1 | TRBV27 | - | - | TGTGCCAGCAGTTGGACAGCTTACAATGAGCAGTTCTTC | CASSWTAYNEQFF